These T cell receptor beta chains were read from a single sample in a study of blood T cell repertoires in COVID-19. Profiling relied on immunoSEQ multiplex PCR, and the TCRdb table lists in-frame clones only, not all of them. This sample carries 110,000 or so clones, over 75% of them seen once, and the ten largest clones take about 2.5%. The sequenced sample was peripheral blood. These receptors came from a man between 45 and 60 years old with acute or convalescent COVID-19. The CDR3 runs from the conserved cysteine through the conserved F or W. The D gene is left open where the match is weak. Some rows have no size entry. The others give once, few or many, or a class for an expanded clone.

CDR3 protein: CASSPPLGRGSYNEQFF
CDR3 DNA: TGTGCCAGCAGCCCACCCCTCGGCAGGGGCTCCTACAATGAGCAGTTCTTC
clone size: .
D gene: .
J gene: TRBJ2-1
V gene: TRBV7-9

CDR3 protein: CASSYGENNQPQHF
CDR3 DNA: TGTGCCAGCAGTTACGGGGAGAACAATCAGCCCCAGCATTTT
clone size: .
D gene: .
J gene: TRBJ1-5
V gene: TRBV6-2/TRBV6-3

CDR3 protein: CASSWTGYAYQNTGELFF
CDR3 DNA: TGTGCCAGCAGCTGGACAGGGTACGCATATCAGAACACCGGGGAGCTGTTTTTT
clone size: .
D gene: TRBD1
J gene: TRBJ2-2
V gene: TRBV7-9

CDR3 protein: CAWSPRRTGSNQPQHF
CDR3 DNA: TGTGCCTGGAGTCCTAGAAGGACAGGGAGCAATCAGCCCCAGCATTTT
clone size: .
D gene: TRBD1
J gene: TRBJ1-5
V gene: TRBV30

CDR3 protein: CASSLFWGGDQPQHF
CDR3 DNA: TGTGCCAGCAGTTTATTTTGGGGGGGGGATCAGCCCCAGCATTTT
clone size: few
D gene: .
J gene: TRBJ1-5
V gene: TRBV28

CDR3 protein: CASSDQGLTAFF
CDR3 DNA: TGCGCCAGCAGTGACCAGGGGTTGACAGCTTTCTTT
clone size: few
D gene: .
J gene: TRBJ1-1
V gene: TRBV10-1

CDR3 protein: CASSKDWRFDEQYF
CDR3 DNA: TGTGCCAGCAGTAAGGATTGGAGGTTCGACGAGCAGTACTTC
clone size: .
D gene: .
J gene: TRBJ2-7
V gene: TRBV6-2/TRBV6-3

CDR3 protein: CASSEGYRASNEKLFF
CDR3 DNA: TGTGCCAGCAGTGAAGGGTACAGGGCGTCTAATGAAAAACTGTTTTTT
clone size: .
D gene: .
J gene: TRBJ1-4
V gene: TRBV2

CDR3 protein: CASSLRDRGPYEQYF
CDR3 DNA: TGTGCCAGCAGCCTCCGGGACAGGGGACCCTACGAGCAGTACTTC
clone size: once
D gene: TRBD1
J gene: TRBJ2-7
V gene: TRBV7-7

CDR3 protein: CASSQPTAGTGELFF
CDR3 DNA: TGTGCCAGCAGTCAGCCGACCGCGGGGACCGGGGAGCTGTTTTTT
clone size: .
D gene: .
J gene: TRBJ2-2
V gene: TRBV7-6

CDR3 protein: CASSKTGGVTEAFF
CDR3 DNA: TGTGCCAGCTCTAAGACAGGGGGCGTCACTGAAGCTTTCTTT
clone size: .
D gene: TRBD1
J gene: TRBJ1-1
V gene: TRBV18

CDR3 protein: CASSDSSGRPHQETQYF
CDR3 DNA: TGTGCCAGCAGTGACTCATCTGGGAGGCCCCACCAAGAGACCCAGTACTTC
clone size: .
D gene: .
J gene: TRBJ2-5
V gene: TRBV6-4

CDR3 protein: CASSLVTGDGYTF
CDR3 DNA: TGCGCCAGCAGCTTGGTTACGGGGGATGGCTACACCTTC
clone size: .
D gene: .
J gene: TRBJ1-2
V gene: TRBV5-1

CDR3 protein: CASSLGGGFNDYGYTF
CDR3 DNA: TGTGCCAGCAGCTTAGGAGGGGGCTTTAACGACTATGGCTACACCTTC
clone size: .
D gene: TRBD1
J gene: TRBJ1-2
V gene: TRBV11-2

CDR3 protein: CATSRGDTADTQYF
CDR3 DNA: TGTGCCACCTCCCGGGGGGACACTGCAGATACGCAGTATTTT
clone size: .
D gene: .
J gene: TRBJ2-3
V gene: TRBV24-1

CDR3 protein: CASSFGGSAYNEQFF
CDR3 DNA: TGTGCCAGCAGCTTCGGCGGGAGTGCCTACAATGAGCAGTTCTTC
clone size: .
D gene: TRBD2
J gene: TRBJ2-1
V gene: TRBV11-2

CDR3 protein: CASSVEGSGGPSSTDTQYF
CDR3 DNA: TGTGCCAGCAGCGTAGAGGGTAGCGGGGGACCCTCTAGCACAGATACGCAGTATTTT
clone size: .
D gene: TRBD2
J gene: TRBJ2-3
V gene: TRBV9

CDR3 protein: CASVQGTGNTIYF
CDR3 DNA: TGTGCCAGCGTACAGGGGACGGGAAACACCATATATTTT
clone size: few
D gene: TRBD1
J gene: TRBJ1-3
V gene: TRBV2

CDR3 protein: CASSLGGRENGLRGQYF
CDR3 DNA: TGTGCCAGCAGCTTAGGAGGCAGGGAGAATGGACTACGGGGGCAGTACTTC
clone size: .
D gene: .
J gene: TRBJ2-7
V gene: TRBV7-9

CDR3 protein: CSAVKGGQRNEKLFF
CDR3 DNA: TGCAGCGCTGTTAAGGGTGGACAACGAAATGAAAAACTGTTTTTT
clone size: .
D gene: .
J gene: TRBJ1-4
V gene: TRBV29-1

CDR3 protein: CASSLQGGDQPQHF
CDR3 DNA: TGCGCCAGCAGCCTACAGGGAGGGGATCAGCCCCAGCATTTT
clone size: .
D gene: .
J gene: TRBJ1-5
V gene: TRBV5-1

CDR3 protein: CASSSDSDQPQHF
CDR3 DNA: TGTGCCAGCTCATCAGACAGCGATCAGCCCCAGCATTTT
clone size: .
D gene: .
J gene: TRBJ1-5
V gene: TRBV18

CDR3 protein: CASSGTGEAQYF
CDR3 DNA: TGTGCCAGCAGCGGGACAGGGGAGGCGCAGTACTTC
clone size: .
D gene: TRBD1
J gene: TRBJ2-7
V gene: TRBV7-8

CDR3 protein: CASRSGTGPYEQYF
CDR3 DNA: TGTGCCAGCAGATCCGGGACTGGCCCCTACGAGCAGTACTTC
clone size: .
D gene: .
J gene: TRBJ2-7
V gene: TRBV2

CDR3 protein: CASSYGRPYEQFF
CDR3 DNA: TGTGCCAGCAGTTACGGGAGGCCCTATGAGCAGTTCTTC
clone size: .
D gene: .
J gene: TRBJ2-1
V gene: TRBV6-5

CDR3 protein: CASKRSPNYGYTF
CDR3 DNA: TGTGCCAGCAAGAGAAGCCCAAACTATGGCTACACCTTC
clone size: .
D gene: .
J gene: TRBJ1-2
V gene: TRBV2

CDR3 protein: CASSRFSGGQYNEQFF
CDR3 DNA: TGTGCCAGCAGTCGTTTTAGCGGGGGCCAGTACAATGAGCAGTTCTTC
clone size: .
D gene: TRBD2
J gene: TRBJ2-1
V gene: TRBV7-9

CDR3 protein: CASSRLKQGAGIEKLFF
CDR3 DNA: TGTGCCAGCAGCCGTCTTAAACAAGGGGCAGGGATTGAAAAACTGTTTTTT
clone size: .
D gene: .
J gene: TRBJ1-4
V gene: TRBV27

CDR3 protein: CASSIYGGTGELFF
CDR3 DNA: TGCGCCAGCAGCATCTACGGGGGCACCGGGGAGCTGTTTTTT
clone size: .
D gene: .
J gene: TRBJ2-2
V gene: TRBV5-1

CDR3 protein: CASSDPGVPYNEQFF
CDR3 DNA: TGTGCCAGCAGTGATCCCGGGGTGCCCTACAATGAGCAGTTCTTC
clone size: .
D gene: .
J gene: TRBJ2-1
V gene: TRBV2

CDR3 protein: CASSPEREANYGYTF
CDR3 DNA: TGTGCCAGCTCACCAGAGAGAGAGGCTAACTATGGCTACACCTTC
clone size: once
D gene: .
J gene: TRBJ1-2
V gene: TRBV18

CDR3 protein: CASSKRRGLKETQYF
CDR3 DNA: TGTGCCAGCAGCAAAAGGCGGGGATTAAAAGAGACCCAGTACTTC
clone size: .
D gene: .
J gene: TRBJ2-5
V gene: TRBV21-1

CDR3 protein: CSARRGAAYGYTF
CDR3 DNA: TGCAGCGCTCGGCGGGGGGCGGCCTATGGCTACACCTTC
clone size: .
D gene: .
J gene: TRBJ1-2
V gene: TRBV29-1

CDR3 protein: CASSGGAGETQYF
CDR3 DNA: TGTGCCAGCAGTGGCGGGGCTGGTGAGACCCAGTACTTC
clone size: .
D gene: .
J gene: TRBJ2-5
V gene: TRBV12-3/TRBV12-4

CDR3 protein: CASTDVRGANYGYTF
CDR3 DNA: TGTGCCAGCACCGACGTACGCGGGGCTAACTATGGCTACACCTTC
clone size: .
D gene: .
J gene: TRBJ1-2
V gene: TRBV7-9

CDR3 protein: CASSPPVPRRADGYTF
CDR3 DNA: TGTGCCAGCAGTCCGCCCGTACCTCGGAGAGCTGATGGCTACACCTTC
clone size: .
D gene: .
J gene: TRBJ1-2
V gene: TRBV28

CDR3 protein: CASSLLDSEQYF
CDR3 DNA: TGTGCCAGCAGCTTACTCGACTCAGAGCAGTACTTC
clone size: few
D gene: .
J gene: TRBJ2-7
V gene: TRBV7-9

CDR3 protein: CASSQDVRTSGVNTGELFF
CDR3 DNA: TGTGCCAGCAGCCAAGACGTCCGGACTAGCGGCGTAAACACCGGGGAGCTGTTTTTT
clone size: .
D gene: TRBD2
J gene: TRBJ2-2
V gene: TRBV3-1/TRBV3-2

CDR3 protein: CASTLGGHYGYTF
CDR3 DNA: TGTGCCAGCACCCTAGGAGGACACTATGGCTACACCTTC
clone size: .
D gene: .
J gene: TRBJ1-2
V gene: TRBV7-9

CDR3 protein: CATSDPTGNTGELFF
CDR3 DNA: TGTGCCACCAGTGACCCGACAGGGAACACCGGGGAGCTGTTTTTT
clone size: .
D gene: .
J gene: TRBJ2-2
V gene: TRBV24-1

CDR3 protein: CASSWRTLNTEAFF
CDR3 DNA: TGTGCCAGCAGTTGGCGGACACTGAACACTGAAGCTTTCTTT
clone size: .
D gene: .
J gene: TRBJ1-1
V gene: TRBV28

CDR3 protein: CASNPTGAGEQYF
CDR3 DNA: TGTGCCAGCAACCCGACAGGGGCAGGAGAGCAGTACTTC
clone size: once
D gene: TRBD1
J gene: TRBJ2-7
V gene: TRBV2

CDR3 protein: CASSLVRDRGRQQYF
CDR3 DNA: TGTGCCAGCAGCTTAGTCCGGGACAGGGGCCGGCAGCAGTACTTC
clone size: once
D gene: TRBD1
J gene: TRBJ2-7
V gene: TRBV11-2